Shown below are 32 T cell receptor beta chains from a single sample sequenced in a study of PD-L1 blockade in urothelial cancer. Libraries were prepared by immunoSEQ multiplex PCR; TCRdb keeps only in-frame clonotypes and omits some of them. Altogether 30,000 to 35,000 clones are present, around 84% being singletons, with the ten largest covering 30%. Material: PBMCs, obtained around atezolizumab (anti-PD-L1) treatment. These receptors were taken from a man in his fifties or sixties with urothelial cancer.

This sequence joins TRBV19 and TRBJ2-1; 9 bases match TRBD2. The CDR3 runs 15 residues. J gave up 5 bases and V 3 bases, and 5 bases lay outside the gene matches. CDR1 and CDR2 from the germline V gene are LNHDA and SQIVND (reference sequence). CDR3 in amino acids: CASSMWVAGDNEQFF. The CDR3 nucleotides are TGTGCCAGTAGTATGTGGGTAGCGGGAGACAATGAGCAGTTCTTC.

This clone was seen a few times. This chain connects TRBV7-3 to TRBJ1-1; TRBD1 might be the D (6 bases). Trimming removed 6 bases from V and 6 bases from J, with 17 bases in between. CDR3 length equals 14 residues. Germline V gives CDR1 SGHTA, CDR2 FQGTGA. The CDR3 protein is CASRVDGGAPEAFF. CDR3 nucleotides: TGTGCCAGCAGAGTTGACGGGGGGGCTCCTGAAGCTTTCTTT.

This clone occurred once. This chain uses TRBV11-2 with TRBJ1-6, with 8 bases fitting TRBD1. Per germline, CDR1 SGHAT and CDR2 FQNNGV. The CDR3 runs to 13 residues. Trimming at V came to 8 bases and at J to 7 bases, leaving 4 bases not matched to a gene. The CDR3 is CASGTGQNSPLHF. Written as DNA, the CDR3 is TGTGCCAGCGGGACAGGCCAGAATTCACCCCTCCACTTT. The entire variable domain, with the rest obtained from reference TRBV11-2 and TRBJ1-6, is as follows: EAGVAQSPRYKIIEKRQSVAFWCNPISGHATLYWYQQILGQGPKLLIQFQNNGVVDDSQLPKDRFSAERLKGVDSTLKIQPAKLEDSAVYLCASGTGQNSPLHFGNGTRLTVT.

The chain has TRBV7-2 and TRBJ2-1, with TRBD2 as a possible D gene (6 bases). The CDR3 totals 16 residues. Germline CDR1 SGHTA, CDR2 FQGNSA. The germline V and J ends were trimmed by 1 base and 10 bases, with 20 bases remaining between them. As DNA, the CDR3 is TGTGCCAGCAGCTTAGGTGTTGGGGCGGGGACGTCGGAGCAGTTCTTC. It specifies CASSLGVGAGTSEQFF.

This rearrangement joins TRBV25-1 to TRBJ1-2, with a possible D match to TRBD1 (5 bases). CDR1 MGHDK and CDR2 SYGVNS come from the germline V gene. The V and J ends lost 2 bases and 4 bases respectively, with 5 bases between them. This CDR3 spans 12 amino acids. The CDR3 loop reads CASSEGAYGYTF. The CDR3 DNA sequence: TGTGCCAGCAGTGAAGGGGCCTATGGCTACACCTTC.

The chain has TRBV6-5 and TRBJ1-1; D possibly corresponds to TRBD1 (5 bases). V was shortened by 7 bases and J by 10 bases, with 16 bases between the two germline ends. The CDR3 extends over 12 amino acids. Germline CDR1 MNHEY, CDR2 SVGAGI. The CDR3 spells CASTELGGRAFF. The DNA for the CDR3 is TGTGCCAGCACAGAACTGGGGGGTCGAGCTTTCTTT.

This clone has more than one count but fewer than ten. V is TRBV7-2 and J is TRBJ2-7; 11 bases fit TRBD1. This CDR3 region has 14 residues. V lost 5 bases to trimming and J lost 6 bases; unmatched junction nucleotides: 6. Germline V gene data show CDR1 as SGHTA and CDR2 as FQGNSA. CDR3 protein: CASSADRGQGEQYF. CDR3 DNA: TGTGCCAGCAGCGCGGACAGGGGGCAAGGCGAGCAGTACTTC.

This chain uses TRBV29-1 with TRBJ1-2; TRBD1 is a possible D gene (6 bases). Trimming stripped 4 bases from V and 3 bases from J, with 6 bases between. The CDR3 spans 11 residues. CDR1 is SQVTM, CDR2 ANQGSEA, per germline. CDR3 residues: CSVAGDYGYTF. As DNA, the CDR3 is TGCAGCGTTGCAGGGGACTATGGCTACACCTTC.

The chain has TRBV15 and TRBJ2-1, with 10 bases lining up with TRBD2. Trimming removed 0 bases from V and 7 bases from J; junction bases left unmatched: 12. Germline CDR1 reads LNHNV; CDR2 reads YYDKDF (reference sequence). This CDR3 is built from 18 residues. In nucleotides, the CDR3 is TGTGCCACCAGCAGAGATATCAGCGGGAGGGCCAATTCGAATGAGCAGTTCTTC. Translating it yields CATSRDISGRANSNEQFF.

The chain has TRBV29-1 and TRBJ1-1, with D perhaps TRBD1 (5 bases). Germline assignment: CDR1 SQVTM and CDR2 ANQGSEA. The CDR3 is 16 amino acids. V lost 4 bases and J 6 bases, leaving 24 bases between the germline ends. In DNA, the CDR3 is TGCAGCGTTGTTGGCGGGAGACAGCCTTTATTCGCTGAAGCTTTCTTT. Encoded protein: CSVVGGRQPLFAEAFF.

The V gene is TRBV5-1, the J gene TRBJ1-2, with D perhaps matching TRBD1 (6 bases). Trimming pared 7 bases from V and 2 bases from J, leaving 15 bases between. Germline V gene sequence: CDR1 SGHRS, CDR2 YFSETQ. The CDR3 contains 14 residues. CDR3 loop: CASGKDSQNYGYTF. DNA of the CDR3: TGCGCCAGCGGAAAGGACAGCCAGAACTATGGCTACACCTTC.

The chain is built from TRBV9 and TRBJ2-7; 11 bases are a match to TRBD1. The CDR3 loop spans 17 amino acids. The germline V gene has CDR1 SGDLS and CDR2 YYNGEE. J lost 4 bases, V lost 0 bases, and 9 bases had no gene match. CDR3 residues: CASSVGLVGTGGYEQYF. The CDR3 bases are TGTGCCAGCAGCGTAGGGCTCGTCGGGACAGGGGGATACGAGCAGTACTTC. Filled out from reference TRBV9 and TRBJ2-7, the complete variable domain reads DSGVTQTPKHLITATGQRVTLRCSPRSGDLSVYWYQQSLDQGLQFLIQYYNGEERAKGNILERFSAQQFPDLHSELNLSSLELGDSALYFCASSVGLVGTGGYEQYFGPGTRLTVT.

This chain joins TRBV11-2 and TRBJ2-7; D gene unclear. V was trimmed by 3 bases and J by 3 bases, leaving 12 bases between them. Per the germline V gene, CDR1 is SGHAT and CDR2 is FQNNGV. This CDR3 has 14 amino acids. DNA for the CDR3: TGTGCCAGCAGCTTTTCTGCGAACAGCTACGAGCAGTACTTC. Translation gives CASSFSANSYEQYF.

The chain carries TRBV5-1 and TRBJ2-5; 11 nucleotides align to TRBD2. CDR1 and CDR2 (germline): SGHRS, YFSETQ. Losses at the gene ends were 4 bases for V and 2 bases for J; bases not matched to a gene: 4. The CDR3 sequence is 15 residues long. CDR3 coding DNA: TGCGCCAGCAGCCCGGGACTAGCGGTTCAAGAGACCCAGTACTTC. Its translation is CASSPGLAVQETQYF.

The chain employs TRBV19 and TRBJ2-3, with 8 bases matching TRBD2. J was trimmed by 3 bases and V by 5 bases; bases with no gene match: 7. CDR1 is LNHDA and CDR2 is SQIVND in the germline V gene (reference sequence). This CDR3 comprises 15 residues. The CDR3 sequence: CASSGVAGKTDTQYF. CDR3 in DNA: TGTGCCAGTAGTGGGGTAGCGGGAAAAACAGATACGCAGTATTTT.

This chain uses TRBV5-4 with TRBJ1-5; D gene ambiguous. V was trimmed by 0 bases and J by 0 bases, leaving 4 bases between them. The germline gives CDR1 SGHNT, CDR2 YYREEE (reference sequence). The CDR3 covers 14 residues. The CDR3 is CASSLGYSNQPQHF. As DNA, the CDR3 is TGTGCCAGCAGCTTGGGTTATAGCAATCAGCCCCAGCATTTT.

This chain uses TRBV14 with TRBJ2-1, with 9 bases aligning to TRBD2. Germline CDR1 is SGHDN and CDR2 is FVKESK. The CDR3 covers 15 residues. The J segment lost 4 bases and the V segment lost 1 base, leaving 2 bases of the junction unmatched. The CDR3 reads CASSQVAGGYNEQFF. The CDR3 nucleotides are TGTGCCAGCAGCCAAGTTGCGGGGGGGTACAATGAGCAGTTCTTC.

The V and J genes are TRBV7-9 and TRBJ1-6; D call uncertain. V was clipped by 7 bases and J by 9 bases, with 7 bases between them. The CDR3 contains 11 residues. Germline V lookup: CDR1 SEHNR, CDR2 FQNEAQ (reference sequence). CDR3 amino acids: CASTPGSPLHF. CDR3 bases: TGTGCCAGCACCCCAGGTTCACCCCTCCACTTT.

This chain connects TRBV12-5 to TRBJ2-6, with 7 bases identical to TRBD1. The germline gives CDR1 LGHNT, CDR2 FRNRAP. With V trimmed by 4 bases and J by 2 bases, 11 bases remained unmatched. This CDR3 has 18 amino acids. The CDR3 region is CASGYPTGVVTGANVLTF. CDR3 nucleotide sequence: TGTGCTAGTGGTTACCCTACAGGGGTCGTCACTGGGGCCAACGTCCTGACTTTC.

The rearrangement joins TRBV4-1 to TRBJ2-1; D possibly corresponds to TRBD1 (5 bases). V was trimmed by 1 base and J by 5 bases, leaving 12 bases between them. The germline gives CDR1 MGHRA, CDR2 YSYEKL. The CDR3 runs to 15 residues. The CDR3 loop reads CASSQVSGSNNEQFF. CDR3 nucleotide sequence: TGCGCCAGCAGCCAAGTATCAGGGTCAAACAATGAGCAGTTCTTC.

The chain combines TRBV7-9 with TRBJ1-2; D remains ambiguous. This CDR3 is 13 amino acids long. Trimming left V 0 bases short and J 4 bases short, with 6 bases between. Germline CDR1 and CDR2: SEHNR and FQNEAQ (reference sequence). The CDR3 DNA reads TGTGCCAGCAGCTTAGCCACAGTCTATGGCTACACCTTC. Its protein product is CASSLATVYGYTF.

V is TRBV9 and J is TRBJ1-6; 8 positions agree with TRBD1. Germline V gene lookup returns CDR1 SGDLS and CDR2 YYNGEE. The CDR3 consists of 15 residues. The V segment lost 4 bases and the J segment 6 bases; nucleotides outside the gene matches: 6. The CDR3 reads CASSPRTGPNSPLHF. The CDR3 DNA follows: TGTGCCAGCAGCCCGAGGACAGGGCCTAATTCACCCCTCCACTTT.

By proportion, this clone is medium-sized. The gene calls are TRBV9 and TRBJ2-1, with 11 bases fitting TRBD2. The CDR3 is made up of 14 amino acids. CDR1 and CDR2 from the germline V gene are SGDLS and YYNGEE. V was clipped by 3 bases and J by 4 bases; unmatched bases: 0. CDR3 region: CASSGLAGYNEQFF. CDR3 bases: TGTGCCAGCAGCGGACTAGCGGGGTACAATGAGCAGTTCTTC.

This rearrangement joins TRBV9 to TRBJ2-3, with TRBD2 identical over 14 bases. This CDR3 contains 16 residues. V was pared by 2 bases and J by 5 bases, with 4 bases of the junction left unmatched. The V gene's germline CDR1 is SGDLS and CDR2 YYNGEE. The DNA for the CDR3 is TGTGCCAGCAGCGTTCGGACTAGCGGGGGGCAAGATACGCAGTATTTT. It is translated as CASSVRTSGGQDTQYF. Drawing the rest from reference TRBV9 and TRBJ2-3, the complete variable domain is DSGVTQTPKHLITATGQRVTLRCSPRSGDLSVYWYQQSLDQGLQFLIQYYNGEERAKGNILERFSAQQFPDLHSELNLSSLELGDSALYFCASSVRTSGGQDTQYFGPGTRLTVL.

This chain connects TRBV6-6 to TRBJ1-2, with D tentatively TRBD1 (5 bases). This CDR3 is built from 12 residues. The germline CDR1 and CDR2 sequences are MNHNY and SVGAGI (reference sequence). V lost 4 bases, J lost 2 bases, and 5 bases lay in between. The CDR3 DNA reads TGTGCCAGCAGTTCAGGGAACTATGGCTACACCTTC. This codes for CASSSGNYGYTF.

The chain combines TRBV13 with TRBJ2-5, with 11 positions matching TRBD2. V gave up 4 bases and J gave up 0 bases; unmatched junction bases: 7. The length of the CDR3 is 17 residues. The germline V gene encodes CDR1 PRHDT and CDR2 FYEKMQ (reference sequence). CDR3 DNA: TGTGCCAGCAGCTCGAGGGGACTAGCGGTTTACCAAGAGACCCAGTACTTC. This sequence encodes CASSSRGLAVYQETQYF.

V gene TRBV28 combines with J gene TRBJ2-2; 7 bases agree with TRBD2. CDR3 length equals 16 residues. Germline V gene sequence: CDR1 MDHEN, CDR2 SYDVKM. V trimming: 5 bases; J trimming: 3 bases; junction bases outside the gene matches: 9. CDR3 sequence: CASSPSTSAHTGELFF. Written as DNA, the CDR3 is TGTGCCAGCAGTCCAAGTACTAGCGCCCACACCGGGGAGCTGTTTTTT.

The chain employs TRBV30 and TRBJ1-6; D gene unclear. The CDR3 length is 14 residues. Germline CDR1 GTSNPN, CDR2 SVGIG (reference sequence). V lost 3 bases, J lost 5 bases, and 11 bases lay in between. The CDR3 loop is CAWSVQRDNSPLHF. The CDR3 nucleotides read TGTGCCTGGAGCGTCCAACGGGATAATTCACCCCTCCACTTT.

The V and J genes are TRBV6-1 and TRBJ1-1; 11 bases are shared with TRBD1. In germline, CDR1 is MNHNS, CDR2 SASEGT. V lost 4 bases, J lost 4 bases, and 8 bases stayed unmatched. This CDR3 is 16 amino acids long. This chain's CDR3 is CASSARTGGRGTEAFF. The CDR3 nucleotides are TGTGCCAGCAGTGCCCGGACAGGGGGCCGGGGCACTGAAGCTTTCTTT.

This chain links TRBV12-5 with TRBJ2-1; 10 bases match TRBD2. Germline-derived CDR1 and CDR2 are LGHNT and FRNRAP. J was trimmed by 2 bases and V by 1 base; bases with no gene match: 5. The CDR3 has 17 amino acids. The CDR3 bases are TGTGCTAGTGGTTTGGGTGGAGCGGGAGGGACCTACAATGAGCAGTTCTTC. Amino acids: CASGLGGAGGTYNEQFF.

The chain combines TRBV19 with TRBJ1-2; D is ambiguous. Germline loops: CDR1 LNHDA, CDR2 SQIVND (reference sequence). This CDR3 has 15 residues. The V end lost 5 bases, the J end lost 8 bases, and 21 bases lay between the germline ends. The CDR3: CASSSHAAQTRGYTF. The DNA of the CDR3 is TGTGCCAGTAGTTCGCATGCGGCCCAAACGCGGGGCTACACCTTC.

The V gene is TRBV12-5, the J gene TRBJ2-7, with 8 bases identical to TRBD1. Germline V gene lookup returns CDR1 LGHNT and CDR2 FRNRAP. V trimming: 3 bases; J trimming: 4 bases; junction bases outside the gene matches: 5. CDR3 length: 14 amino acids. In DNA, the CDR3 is TGTGCTAGTGGTTTACGGACAGGGCAATACGAGCAGTACTTC. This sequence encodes CASGLRTGQYEQYF.